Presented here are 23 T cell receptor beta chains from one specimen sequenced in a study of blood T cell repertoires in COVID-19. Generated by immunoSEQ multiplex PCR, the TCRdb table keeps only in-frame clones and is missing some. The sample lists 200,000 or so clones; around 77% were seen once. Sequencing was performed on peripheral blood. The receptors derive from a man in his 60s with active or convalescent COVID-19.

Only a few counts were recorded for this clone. The CDR3 DNA sequence: TGTGCCAGCAGCGGGACAGGTCTCTCCTACGAGCAGTACTTC. Residues: CASSGTGLSYEQYF. J is TRBJ2-7 and V is TRBV5-5, with TRBD1 matching 8 bases. The length of the CDR3 is 14 residues. V shed 4 bases, J shed 0 bases, and the junction held 3 bases outside the gene matches. Germline V gene data show CDR1 as SGHKS and CDR2 as YYEKEE (reference sequence).

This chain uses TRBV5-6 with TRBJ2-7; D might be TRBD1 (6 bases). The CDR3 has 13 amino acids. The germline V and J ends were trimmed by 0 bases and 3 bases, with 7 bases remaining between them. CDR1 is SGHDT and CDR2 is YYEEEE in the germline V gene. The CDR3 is CASSLGTDYEQYF. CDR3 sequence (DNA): TGTGCCAGCAGCTTGGGGACAGACTACGAGCAGTACTTC.

The CDR3 coding sequence is TGCGCCAGCAGCGGGACCTTGAATGCGTGGGACACCAGCACAGATACGCAGTATTTT. Protein sequence: CASSGTLNAWDTSTDTQYF. This chain links TRBV5-1 with TRBJ2-3; a possible D gene is TRBD1 (6 bases). CDR1 and CDR2 (germline): SGHRS, YFSETQ. The V end was cut by 4 bases, the J end by 0 bases, with 24 bases between. This CDR3 region has 19 residues.

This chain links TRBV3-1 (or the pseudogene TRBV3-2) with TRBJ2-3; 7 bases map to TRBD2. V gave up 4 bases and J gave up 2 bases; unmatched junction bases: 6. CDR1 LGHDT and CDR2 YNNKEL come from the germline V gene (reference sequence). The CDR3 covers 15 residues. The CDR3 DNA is TGTGCCAGCAGCCGGCGTAGCGGGTTCACAGATACGCAGTATTTT. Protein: CASSRRSGFTDTQYF.

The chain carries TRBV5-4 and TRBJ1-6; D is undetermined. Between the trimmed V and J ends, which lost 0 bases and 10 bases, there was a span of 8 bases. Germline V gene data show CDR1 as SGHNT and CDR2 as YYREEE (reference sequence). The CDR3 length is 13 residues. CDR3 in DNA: TGTGCCAGCAGCTTGGATGCGGGGTCACCCCTCCACTTT. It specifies CASSLDAGSPLHF.

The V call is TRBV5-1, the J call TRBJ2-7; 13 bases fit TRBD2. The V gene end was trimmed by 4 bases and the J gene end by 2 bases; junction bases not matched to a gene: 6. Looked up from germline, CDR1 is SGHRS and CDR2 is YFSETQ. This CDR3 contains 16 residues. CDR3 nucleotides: TGCGCCAGCAGCCCCGACGGGACTAGCGGGGCCTACGAGCAGTACTTC. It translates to CASSPDGTSGAYEQYF.

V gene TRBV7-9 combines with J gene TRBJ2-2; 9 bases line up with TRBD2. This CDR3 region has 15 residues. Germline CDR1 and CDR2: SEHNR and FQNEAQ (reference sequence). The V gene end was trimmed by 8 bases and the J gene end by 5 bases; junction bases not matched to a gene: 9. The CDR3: CASRRGRDETGELFF. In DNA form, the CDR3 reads TGTGCCAGCCGGCGCGGGAGGGACGAGACCGGGGAGCTGTTTTTT.

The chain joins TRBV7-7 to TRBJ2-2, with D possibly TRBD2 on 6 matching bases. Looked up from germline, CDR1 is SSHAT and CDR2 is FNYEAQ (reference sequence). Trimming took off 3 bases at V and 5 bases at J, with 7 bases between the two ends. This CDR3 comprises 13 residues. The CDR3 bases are TGTGCCAGCAGCTTGAGCGGGACCGGGGAGCTGTTTTTT. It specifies CASSLSGTGELFF. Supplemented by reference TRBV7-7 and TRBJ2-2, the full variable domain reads GAGVSQSPRYKVTKRGQDVTLRCDPISSHATLYWYQQALGQGPEFLTYFNYEAQPDKSGLPSDRFSAERPEGSISTLTIQRTEQRDSAMYRCASSLSGTGELFFGEGSRLTVL.

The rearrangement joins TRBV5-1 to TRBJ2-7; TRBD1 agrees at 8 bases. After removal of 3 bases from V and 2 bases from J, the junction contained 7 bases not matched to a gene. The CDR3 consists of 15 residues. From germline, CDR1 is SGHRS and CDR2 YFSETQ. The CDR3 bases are TGCGCCAGCAGCTCAGGACAGGGTCTCGCCTACGAGCAGTACTTC. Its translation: CASSSGQGLAYEQYF.

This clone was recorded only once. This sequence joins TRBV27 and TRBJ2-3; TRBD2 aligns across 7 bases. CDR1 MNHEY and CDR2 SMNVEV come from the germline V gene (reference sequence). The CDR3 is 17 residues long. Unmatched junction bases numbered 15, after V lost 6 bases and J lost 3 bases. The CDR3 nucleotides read TGTGCCAGCAGCGCTCGGTGGGCGGGAGTTGGTACAGATACGCAGTATTTT. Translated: CASSARWAGVGTDTQYF.

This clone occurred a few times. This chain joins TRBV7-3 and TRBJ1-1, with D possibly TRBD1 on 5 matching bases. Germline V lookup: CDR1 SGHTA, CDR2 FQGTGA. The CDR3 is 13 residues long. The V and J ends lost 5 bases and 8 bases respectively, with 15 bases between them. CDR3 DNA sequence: TGTGCCAGCAGCGGGGCGGACATTAACGAAGCTTTCTTT. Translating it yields CASSGADINEAFF. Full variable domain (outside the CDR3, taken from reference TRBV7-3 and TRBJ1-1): GAGVSQTPSNKVTEKGKYVELRCDPISGHTALYWYRQSLGQGPEFLIYFQGTGAADDSGLPNDRFFAVRPEGSVSTLKIQRTERGDSAVYLCASSGADINEAFFGQGTRLTVV.

This CDR3 reads CASSPGTGVNEQFF. The CDR3 region has the DNA TGTGCCAGCTCACCCGGGACAGGGGTCAATGAGCAGTTCTTC. This chain connects TRBV18 to TRBJ2-1; 10 nucleotides align to TRBD1. V lost 3 bases to trimming and J lost 6 bases; unmatched junction nucleotides: 2. In germline, CDR1 is KGHSH, CDR2 LQKENI. The length of the CDR3 is 14 residues. The variable domain in full, with the rest retrieved from reference TRBV18 and TRBJ2-1, is NAGVMQNPRHLVRRRGQEARLRCSPMKGHSHVYWYRQLPEEGLKFMVYLQKENIIDESGMPKERFSAEFPKEGPSILRIQQVVRGDSAAYFCASSPGTGVNEQFFGPGTRLTVL.

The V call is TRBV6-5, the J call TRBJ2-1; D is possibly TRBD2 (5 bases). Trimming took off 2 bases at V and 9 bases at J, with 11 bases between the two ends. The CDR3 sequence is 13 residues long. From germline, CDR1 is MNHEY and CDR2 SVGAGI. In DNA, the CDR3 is TGTGCCAGCAGTTACGCCCTCGGGGTTGAGCAGTTCTTC. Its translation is CASSYALGVEQFF.

In nucleotides, the CDR3 is TGTGCCAGCAGCAGACAGGGATATCAGCCCCAGCATTTT. Its protein product is CASSRQGYQPQHF. The chain links TRBV27 to TRBJ1-5, with 7 nucleotides matching TRBD1. The CDR3 is 13 residues long. Germline CDR1 and CDR2: MNHEY and SMNVEV (reference sequence). The ends lost 6 bases at V and 5 bases at J; junction bases unmatched: 4.

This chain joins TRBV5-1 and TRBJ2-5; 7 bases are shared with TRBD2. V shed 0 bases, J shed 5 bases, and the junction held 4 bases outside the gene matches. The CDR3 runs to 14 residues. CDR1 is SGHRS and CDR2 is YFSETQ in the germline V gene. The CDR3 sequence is CASSLDLGGETQYF. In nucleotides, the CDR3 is TGCGCCAGCAGCTTGGACCTGGGAGGGGAGACCCAGTACTTC.

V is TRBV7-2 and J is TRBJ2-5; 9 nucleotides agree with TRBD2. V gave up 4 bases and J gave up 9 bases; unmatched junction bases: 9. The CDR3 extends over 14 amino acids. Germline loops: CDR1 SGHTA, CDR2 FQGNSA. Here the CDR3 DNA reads TGTGCCAGCAGCTCCTCTAGCGGGAAACTGCCCCAGTACTTC. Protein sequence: CASSSSSGKLPQYF.

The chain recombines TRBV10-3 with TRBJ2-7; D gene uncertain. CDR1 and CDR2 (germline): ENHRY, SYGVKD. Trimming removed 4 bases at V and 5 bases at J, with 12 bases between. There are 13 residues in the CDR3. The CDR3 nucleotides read TGTGCCATCAGTGGTCAGATCATCGACGAGCAGTACTTC. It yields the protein CAISGQIIDEQYF.

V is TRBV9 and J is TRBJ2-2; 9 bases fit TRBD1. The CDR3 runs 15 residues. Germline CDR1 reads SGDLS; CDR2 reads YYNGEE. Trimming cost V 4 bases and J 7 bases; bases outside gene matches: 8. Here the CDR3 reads CASSPYRGLGGELFF. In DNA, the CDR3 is TGTGCCAGCAGCCCTTACAGGGGGCTGGGCGGGGAGCTGTTTTTT.

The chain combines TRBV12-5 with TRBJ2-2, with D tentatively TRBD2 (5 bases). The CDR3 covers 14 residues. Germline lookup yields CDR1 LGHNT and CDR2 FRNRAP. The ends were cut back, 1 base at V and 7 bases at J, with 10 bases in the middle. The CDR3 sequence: CASGLGVGDGELFF. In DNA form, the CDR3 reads TGTGCTAGTGGTTTGGGGGTGGGAGACGGGGAGCTGTTTTTT.

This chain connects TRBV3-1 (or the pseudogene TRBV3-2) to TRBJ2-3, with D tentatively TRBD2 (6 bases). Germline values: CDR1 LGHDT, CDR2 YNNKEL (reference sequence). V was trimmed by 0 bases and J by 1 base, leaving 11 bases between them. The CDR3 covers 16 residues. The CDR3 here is CASSQDGGSGTDTQYF. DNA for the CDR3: TGTGCCAGCAGCCAAGACGGGGGAAGCGGCACAGATACGCAGTATTTT.

CDR3 nucleotides: TGTGCCAGCAGCCCCTTAGAGAGGGGGCGTTATGGCTACACCTTC. It translates to CASSPLERGRYGYTF. J is TRBJ1-2 and V is TRBV6-2 or TRBV6-3; 7 bases line up with TRBD1. Germline trimming cut 6 bases from V and 5 bases from J; bases unmatched to any gene: 12. Germline CDR1 and CDR2: MNHEY and SVGEGT. The CDR3 is 15 residues long.

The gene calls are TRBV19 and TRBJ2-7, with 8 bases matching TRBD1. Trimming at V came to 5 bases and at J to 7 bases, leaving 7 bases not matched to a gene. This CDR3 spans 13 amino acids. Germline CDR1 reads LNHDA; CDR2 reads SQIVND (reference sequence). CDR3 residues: CASSALGTGEQYF. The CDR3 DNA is TGTGCCAGTAGTGCGCTCGGGACAGGTGAGCAGTACTTC.

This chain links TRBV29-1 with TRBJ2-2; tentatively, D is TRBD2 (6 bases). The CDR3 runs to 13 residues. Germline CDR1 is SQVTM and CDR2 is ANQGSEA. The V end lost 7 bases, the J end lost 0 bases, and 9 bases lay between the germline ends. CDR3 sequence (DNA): TGCAGCGGACGCGGGACGAACACCGGGGAGCTGTTTTTT. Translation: CSGRGTNTGELFF.